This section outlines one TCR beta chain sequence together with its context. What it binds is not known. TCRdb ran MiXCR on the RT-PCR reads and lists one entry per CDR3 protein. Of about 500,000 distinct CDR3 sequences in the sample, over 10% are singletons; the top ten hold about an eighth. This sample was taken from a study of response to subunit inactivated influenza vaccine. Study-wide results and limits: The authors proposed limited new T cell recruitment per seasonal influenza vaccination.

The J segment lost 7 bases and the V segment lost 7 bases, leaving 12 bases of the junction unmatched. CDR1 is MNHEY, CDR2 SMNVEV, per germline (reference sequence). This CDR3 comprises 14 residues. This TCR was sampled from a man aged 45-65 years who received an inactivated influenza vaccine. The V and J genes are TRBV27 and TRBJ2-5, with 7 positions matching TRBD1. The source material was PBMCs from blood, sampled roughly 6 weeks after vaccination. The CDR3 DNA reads TGTGCCAGCACCCTCGAAAGGGGGCGAGGGACCCAGTACTTC. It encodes CASTLERGRGTQYF.